These T cell receptor beta chains were read from a single sample in a study of beta chain features in type 1 diabetes. Using immunoSEQ multiplex PCR, the repertoire was profiled, and TCRdb retains in-frame clones only, with some absent. The sample records some 290,000 clones, about 24% being singletons. Sequenced material: naive CD4+ T cells from blood. The receptor source for this set is a woman aged 30 to 39 with type 1 diabetes. Each CDR3 is given with its conserved first and last residue. Clone size appears in some rows only: once, few, many, or a class for an expanded clone.

CDR3	length	J	size	V
CAWSVGGWDTQYF	13	TRBJ2-3	.	TRBV30
CTGDEQFF	8	TRBJ2-1	.	TRBV29-1
CASSSPRSNYGYTF	14	TRBJ1-2	.	TRBV28
CASSFADTTDTQYF	14	TRBJ2-3	.	TRBV5-1
CSVEGQGTYEQYF	13	TRBJ2-7	.	TRBV29-1
CAWSRDHLRGQFF	13	TRBJ2-1	.	TRBV30
CSALAENTQYF	11	TRBJ2-3	.	TRBV29-1
CASRYGLGHEQFF	13	TRBJ2-1	few	TRBV28
CASSGSGSSYNEQFF	15	TRBJ2-1	few	TRBV7-3
CASSPEAWGDGYTF	14	TRBJ1-2	few	TRBV7-2
CASSLNRPGYTF	12	TRBJ1-2	.	TRBV28
CASTTGTSGTRQYF	14	TRBJ2-7	few	TRBV19
CASRGDLGETQYF	13	TRBJ2-5	.	TRBV19
CSASNGGAEQYF	12	TRBJ2-7	few	TRBV29-1
CASSPAGGEQYF	12	TRBJ2-7	.	TRBV18
CATSVVYRSYEQYF	14	TRBJ2-7	.	TRBV15
CSVAGQGGYEQYF	13	TRBJ2-7	few	TRBV29-1
CASSLTGRRERVYTF	15	TRBJ1-2	few	TRBV7-9
CASRGLVEQFF	11	TRBJ2-1	.	TRBV7-2
CASSPIGPGLAGVDEQFF	18	TRBJ2-1	.	TRBV18
CASSQGAGLDTQYF	14	TRBJ2-3	few	TRBV4-2
CASRGAQGTEAFF	13	TRBJ1-1	few	TRBV4-2
CASMTSGRPEQFF	13	TRBJ2-1	.	TRBV5-1
CASSPDSYNEQFF	13	TRBJ2-1	few	TRBV5-1
CASSLITGSVSYTF	14	TRBJ1-2	.	TRBV28
CASSLAGGSSYEQYF	15	TRBJ2-7	.	TRBV7-3
CASRSRTGIPYNEQFF	16	TRBJ2-1	.	TRBV19
CATSRGIEQFF	11	TRBJ2-1	.	TRBV15
CASSLVERERLFF	13	TRBJ2-1	.	TRBV11-1
CASSQNGADTQYF	13	TRBJ2-3	.	TRBV14
CASSLIAGRSTDTQYF	16	TRBJ2-3	few	TRBV5-4
CASSQDPGTSKFF	13	TRBJ2-1	few	TRBV4-1
CASSWDRGTEAFF	13	TRBJ1-1	few	TRBV5-8
CSGWDSNEKLFF	12	TRBJ1-4	few	TRBV29-1
CAWSMIDRKLYNEQFF	16	TRBJ2-1	.	TRBV30
CASSKSYRREEPYNEQFF	18	TRBJ2-1	.	TRBV4-2
CASSLDRGPYEQYF	14	TRBJ2-7	.	TRBV7-2
CATTPDRVTTEAFF	14	TRBJ1-1	.	TRBV15
CASSFGTATSYEQYF	15	TRBJ2-7	few	TRBV7-6
CASKGVNTGELFF	13	TRBJ2-2	few	TRBV6-1
CASSRTGASDNEQFF	15	TRBJ2-1	few	TRBV7-9
CASTPDWGGTGELFF	15	TRBJ2-2	.	TRBV7-9
CASSVDLLTEQYF	13	TRBJ2-7	.	TRBV9
CASSLAFSSGEQYF	14	TRBJ2-7	few	TRBV7-7
CASSQGLRLAGGTNEQFF	18	TRBJ2-1	few	TRBV4-1